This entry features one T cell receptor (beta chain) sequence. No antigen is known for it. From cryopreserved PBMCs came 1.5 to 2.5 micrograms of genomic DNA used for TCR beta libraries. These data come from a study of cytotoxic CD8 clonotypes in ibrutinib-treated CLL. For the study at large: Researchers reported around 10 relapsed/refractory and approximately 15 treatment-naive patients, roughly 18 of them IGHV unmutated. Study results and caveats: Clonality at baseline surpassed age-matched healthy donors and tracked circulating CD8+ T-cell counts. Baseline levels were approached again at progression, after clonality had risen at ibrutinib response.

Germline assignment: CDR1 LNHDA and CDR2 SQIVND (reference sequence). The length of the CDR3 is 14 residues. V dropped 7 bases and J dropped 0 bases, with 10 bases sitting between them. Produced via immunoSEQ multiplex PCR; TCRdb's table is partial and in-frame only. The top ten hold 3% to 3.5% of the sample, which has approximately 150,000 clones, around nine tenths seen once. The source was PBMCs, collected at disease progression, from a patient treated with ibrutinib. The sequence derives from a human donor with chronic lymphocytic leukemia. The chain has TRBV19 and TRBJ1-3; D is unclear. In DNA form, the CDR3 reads TGTGCCAGTAACGTGCCACGCTCTGGAAACACCATATATTTT. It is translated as CASNVPRSGNTIYF. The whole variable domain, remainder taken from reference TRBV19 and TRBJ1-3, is DGGITQSPKYLFRKEGQNVTLSCEQNLNHDAMYWYRQDPGQGLRLIYYSQIVNDFQKGDIAEGYSVSREKKESFPLTVTSAQKNPTAFYLCASNVPRSGNTIYFGEGSWLTVV.